These 17 T cell receptor beta chains originate from one sample sequenced in a study of blood T cell repertoires in COVID-19. Sequencing was performed with immunoSEQ multiplex PCR; in TCRdb, only in-frame clones are kept and a portion is missing. The table has about 50,000 clones, 90% seen once; the top ten hold more than 9.5%. Material: peripheral blood. Source of these receptors: an elderly woman with acute or convalescent COVID-19.

This clone was counted a single time. The chain combines TRBV9 with TRBJ2-1, with D possibly being TRBD2 (5 bases). The CDR3 sequence is 15 residues long. Germline V gene sequence: CDR1 SGDLS, CDR2 YYNGEE. The V end was cut by 0 bases, the J end by 7 bases, with 14 bases between. CDR3: CASSVVGSESNEQFF. In nucleotides, the CDR3 is TGTGCCAGCAGCGTAGTTGGTAGCGAGAGTAATGAGCAGTTCTTC.

This rearrangement joins TRBV4-2 to TRBJ2-5; D not resolved. V gave up 4 bases and J gave up 4 bases, with 10 bases separating them. Germline CDR1 LGHNA, CDR2 YNFKEQ. This CDR3 has 13 amino acids. The CDR3, as DNA: TGTGCCAGCAGCCCGAGTGGTGGAGAGACCCAGTACTTC. Protein sequence: CASSPSGGETQYF.

This chain joins TRBV18 and TRBJ2-2; TRBD1 aligns across 10 bases. Losses at the gene ends were 4 bases for V and 7 bases for J; bases not matched to a gene: 6. The germline V gene encodes CDR1 KGHSH and CDR2 LQKENI. The CDR3 totals 15 residues. The CDR3 bases are TGTGCCAGCTCACAAAGACAGGGGGCGATCGGGGAGCTGTTTTTT. This codes for CASSQRQGAIGELFF.

The rearrangement uses TRBV9 and TRBJ1-2; the D gene is possibly TRBD1 (5 bases). Trimming left V 0 bases short and J 4 bases short, with 10 bases between. CDR3 length: 14 residues. From germline, CDR1 is SGDLS and CDR2 YYNGEE. In DNA, the CDR3 is TGTGCCAGCAGCGTAGACCTTACAGGCTATGGCTACACCTTC. It specifies CASSVDLTGYGYTF.

This chain links TRBV19 with TRBJ2-5; 7 bases fit TRBD2. Germline CDR1 and CDR2: LNHDA and SQIVND (reference sequence). This CDR3 region has 16 residues. V lost 4 bases, J lost 4 bases, and 12 bases stayed unmatched. CDR3 loop: CASSSGEGLVIETQYF. The DNA of the CDR3 is TGTGCCAGTAGTAGTGGGGAGGGCCTCGTGATAGAGACCCAGTACTTC. Together with reference TRBV19 and TRBJ2-5, the CDR3 gives the full variable domain: DGGITQSPKYLFRKEGQNVTLSCEQNLNHDAMYWYRQDPGQGLRLIYYSQIVNDFQKGDIAEGYSVSREKKESFPLTVTSAQKNPTAFYLCASSSGEGLVIETQYFGPGTRLLVL.

The chain is built from TRBV6-2 or TRBV6-3 and TRBJ1-1, with 9 bases identical to TRBD1. V gave up 2 bases and J gave up 4 bases; unmatched junction bases: 14. This CDR3 has 18 amino acids. Germline CDR1 is MNHEY and CDR2 is SVGEGT. CDR3: CASSYKKPGTGSGTEAFF. DNA of the CDR3: TGTGCCAGCAGTTACAAAAAACCGGGGACAGGGAGCGGCACTGAAGCTTTCTTT.

Written as DNA, the CDR3 is TGTGCCAGCAGTCTGTTTCTGGGCTTGGGCTACACCTTC. Amino acids: CASSLFLGLGYTF. The chain combines TRBV12-3 or TRBV12-4 with TRBJ1-2, with D hard to call. V lost 5 bases and J lost 8, with 15 bases in between. This CDR3 has 13 amino acids.

The V gene is TRBV7-2, the J gene TRBJ2-2; 7 bases line up with TRBD1. Trimming took 1 base from V and 7 from J; bases not matched to a gene: 6. The germline V gene encodes CDR1 SGHTA and CDR2 FQGNSA. The CDR3 runs 15 residues. Here the CDR3 reads CASSLGPGQVGELFF. The CDR3 region has the DNA TGTGCCAGCAGCTTAGGCCCCGGACAGGTCGGGGAGCTGTTTTTT.

The chain has TRBV11-2 and TRBJ2-7; D is perhaps TRBD1 (5 bases). This CDR3 has 15 amino acids. Trimming took 1 base from V and 6 from J, leaving 16 bases between them. The germline gives CDR1 SGHAT, CDR2 FQNNGV. This CDR3 reads CASSLVSQGVSEQYF. CDR3 coding DNA: TGTGCCAGCAGCTTAGTTTCGCAGGGTGTAAGCGAGCAGTACTTC.

The V and J genes are TRBV18 and TRBJ2-7, with 11 bases fitting TRBD1. J lost 3 bases, V lost 3 bases, and 4 bases had no gene match. Germline V lookup: CDR1 KGHSH, CDR2 LQKENI. The CDR3 loop spans 15 amino acids. The DNA for the CDR3 is TGTGCCAGCTCACCGGGGGACAGGGGGAACTACGAGCAGTACTTC. Encoded protein: CASSPGDRGNYEQYF. The full variable domain, completed using reference TRBV18 and TRBJ2-7, is NAGVMQNPRHLVRRRGQEARLRCSPMKGHSHVYWYRQLPEEGLKFMVYLQKENIIDESGMPKERFSAEFPKEGPSILRIQQVVRGDSAAYFCASSPGDRGNYEQYFGPGTRLTVT.

V and J are TRBV5-4 and TRBJ2-7; the D is unclear. The germline V gene encodes CDR1 SGHNT and CDR2 YYREEE (reference sequence). V dropped 4 bases and J dropped 1 base, with 12 bases sitting between them. This CDR3 has 14 amino acids. CDR3 DNA: TGTGCCAGCAGCCCCCCTGGCAAGTCCTACGAGCAGTACTTC. It codes for CASSPPGKSYEQYF.

The rearrangement links TRBV24-1 to TRBJ1-2; tentatively, D is TRBD1 (6 bases). V lost 4 bases to trimming and J lost 6 bases, with 17 bases between them. The CDR3 has 15 residues. Germline V gene sequence: CDR1 KGHDR, CDR2 SFDVKD. DNA of the CDR3: TGTGCCACCAGTGACCCATGGACAGAGTGGCATGGCTACACCTTC. It encodes CATSDPWTEWHGYTF.

This clone was recorded only once. The genes are TRBV10-3 and TRBJ2-1; 13 bases map to TRBD2. Germline CDR1 and CDR2: ENHRY and SYGVKD. V lost 10 bases to trimming and J lost 6 bases; unmatched junction nucleotides: 6. The CDR3 contains 14 residues. Here the CDR3 DNA reads TGTGCCAGCGCAACTAGCGGGAGGGTCAATGAGCAGTTCTTC. Encoded protein: CASATSGRVNEQFF.

This clone occurred a few times. This chain connects TRBV11-3 to TRBJ2-7; D call uncertain. The CDR3 has 13 residues. The germline V gene has CDR1 SGHNT and CDR2 YENEEA. Trimming removed 5 bases from V and 3 bases from J, with 11 bases in between. The CDR3 DNA reads as TGTGCCAGCAGCGCCAACAGAGACTACGAGCAGTACTTC. Translated, it gives CASSANRDYEQYF.

This chain links TRBV6-5 with TRBJ2-2, with 7 positions matching TRBD2. The germline CDR1 and CDR2 sequences are MNHEY and SVGAGI. The V and J ends lost 9 bases and 5 bases, in that order; junction bases with no gene match: 9. This CDR3 comprises 14 residues. The CDR3 DNA is TGTGCCAGTAAAGCGGGAACACAAACCGGGGAGCTGTTTTTT. Protein sequence: CASKAGTQTGELFF.

V gene TRBV19 combines with J gene TRBJ1-5; no clear D. Trimming removed 1 base from V and 2 bases from J, with 9 bases in between. The CDR3 runs 15 residues. The germline V gene has CDR1 LNHDA and CDR2 SQIVND (reference sequence). CDR3 sequence: CASSIGPTGNQPQHF. The CDR3 bases are TGTGCCAGTAGTATAGGCCCAACTGGCAATCAGCCCCAGCATTTT.

V and J are TRBV4-2 and TRBJ2-3, with TRBD2 matching over 11 bases. The CDR3 consists of 17 residues. V trimming: 2 bases; J trimming: 1 base; junction bases outside the gene matches: 5. Germline lookup yields CDR1 LGHNA and CDR2 YNFKEQ. The CDR3 loop is CASSQTLAGGRTDTQYF. The CDR3 bases are TGTGCCAGCAGCCAAACCCTAGCGGGAGGTCGCACAGATACGCAGTATTTT.